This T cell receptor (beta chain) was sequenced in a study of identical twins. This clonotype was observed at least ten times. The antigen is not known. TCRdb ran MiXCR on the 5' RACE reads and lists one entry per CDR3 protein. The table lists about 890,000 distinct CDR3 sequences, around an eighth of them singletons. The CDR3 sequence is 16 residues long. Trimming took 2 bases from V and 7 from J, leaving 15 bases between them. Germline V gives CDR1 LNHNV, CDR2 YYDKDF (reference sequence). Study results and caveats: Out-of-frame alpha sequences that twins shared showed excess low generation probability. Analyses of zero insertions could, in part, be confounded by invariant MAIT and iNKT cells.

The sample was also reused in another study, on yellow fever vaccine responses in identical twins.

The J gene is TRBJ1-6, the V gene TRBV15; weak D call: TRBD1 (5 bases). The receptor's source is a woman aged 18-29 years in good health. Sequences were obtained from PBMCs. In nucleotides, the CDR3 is TGTGCCACCAGCAGACCCCAAGGGCAGGGCAATTCACCCCTCCACTTT. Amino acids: CATSRPQGQGNSPLHF.